This T cell receptor beta chain was profiled in a study of quantifying T cell responses using KT2 cells. Study-wide context: TCR alpha and beta constant-region primers primed reverse transcription of RNA.

This CDR3 comprises 15 residues. The V segment lost 2 bases and the J segment 6 bases; nucleotides outside the gene matches: 0. Germline V lookup: CDR1 MNHEY, CDR2 SVGEGT. The cDNA 3' end received a ligated oligonucleotide with a UMI. The first PCR ran approximately 4 cycles with an equimolar RC1.1 and RC1.2 beta primer mix. Separate processing of TCR alpha and beta chains began at the second PCR. TCRdb used MiXCR to reprocess the UMI-ligation and nested PCR reads, holding one entry per CDR3 protein. The data show over 55,000 distinct CDR3 sequences, with approximately 13% seen just once and 9.4% held by the top ten. The sample is PBMC spiked with counted cells of clone KT2. Fixed numbers of PBMC received varying amounts of KT2 cells.

This receptor was taken from a human donor. The sample taken for sequencing was PBMCs spiked with cells of the T cell clone KT2. The V call is TRBV6-2 or TRBV6-3, the J call TRBJ2-1; 14 bases match TRBD2. The CDR3 nucleotides are TGTGCCAGCAGTTACGGGACTAGCGGGAGCAATGAGCAGTTCTTC. Translation: CASSYGTSGSNEQFF.